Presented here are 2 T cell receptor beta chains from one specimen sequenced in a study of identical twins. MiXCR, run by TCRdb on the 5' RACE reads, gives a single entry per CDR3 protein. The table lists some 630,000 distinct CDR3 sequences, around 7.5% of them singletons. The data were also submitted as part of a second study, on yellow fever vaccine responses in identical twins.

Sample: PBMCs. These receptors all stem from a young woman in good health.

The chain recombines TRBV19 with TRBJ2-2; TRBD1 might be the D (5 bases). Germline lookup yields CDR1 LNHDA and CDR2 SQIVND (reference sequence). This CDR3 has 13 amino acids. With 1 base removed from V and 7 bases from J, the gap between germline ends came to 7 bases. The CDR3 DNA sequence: TGTGCCAGTAGTATAGGGGGCGGCGGGGAGCTGTTTTTT. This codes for CASSIGGGGELFF.

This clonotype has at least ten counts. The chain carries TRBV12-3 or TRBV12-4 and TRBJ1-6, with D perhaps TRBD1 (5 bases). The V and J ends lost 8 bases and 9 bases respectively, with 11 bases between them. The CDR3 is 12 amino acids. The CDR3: CASGQRGSPLHF. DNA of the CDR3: TGTGCCAGCGGTCAAAGGGGTTCACCCCTCCACTTT.